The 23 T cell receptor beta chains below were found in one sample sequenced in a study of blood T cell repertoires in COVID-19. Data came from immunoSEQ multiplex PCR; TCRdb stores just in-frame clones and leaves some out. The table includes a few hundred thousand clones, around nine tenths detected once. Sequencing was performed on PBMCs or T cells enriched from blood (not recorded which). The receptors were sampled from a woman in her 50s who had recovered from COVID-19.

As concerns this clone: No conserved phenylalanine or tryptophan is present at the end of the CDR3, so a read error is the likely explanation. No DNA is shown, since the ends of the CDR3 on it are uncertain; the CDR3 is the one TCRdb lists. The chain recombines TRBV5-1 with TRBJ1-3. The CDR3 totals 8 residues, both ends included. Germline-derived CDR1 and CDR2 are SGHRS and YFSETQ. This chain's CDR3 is CASSFAVG.

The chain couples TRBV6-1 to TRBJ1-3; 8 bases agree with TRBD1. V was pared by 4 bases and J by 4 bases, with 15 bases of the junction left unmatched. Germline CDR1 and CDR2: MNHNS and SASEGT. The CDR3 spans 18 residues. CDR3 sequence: CASSGAIYTGGLGNTIYF. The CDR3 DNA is TGTGCCAGCAGTGGCGCCATATATACAGGGGGTCTAGGAAACACCATATATTTT.

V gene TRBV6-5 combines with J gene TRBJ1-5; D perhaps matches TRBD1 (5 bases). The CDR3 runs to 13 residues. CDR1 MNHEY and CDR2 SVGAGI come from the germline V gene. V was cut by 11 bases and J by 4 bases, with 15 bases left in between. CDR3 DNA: TGTGCCGTTGGAAACTCAGGGAATCAGCCCCAGCATTTT. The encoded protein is CAVGNSGNQPQHF.

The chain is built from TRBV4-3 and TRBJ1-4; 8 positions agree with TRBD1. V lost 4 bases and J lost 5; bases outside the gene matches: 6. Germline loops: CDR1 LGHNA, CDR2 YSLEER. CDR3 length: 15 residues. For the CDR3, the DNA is TGCGCCAGCAGCCGTGGACAGGGCTTCAATGAAAAACTGTTTTTT. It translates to CASSRGQGFNEKLFF.

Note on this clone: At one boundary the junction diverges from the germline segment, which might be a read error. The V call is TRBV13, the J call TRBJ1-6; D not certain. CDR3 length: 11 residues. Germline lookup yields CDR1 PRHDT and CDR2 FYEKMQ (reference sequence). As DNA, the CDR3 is TGTGCCAGCAGCCTAAATTCACCTCTCCACTTT. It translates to CASSLNSPLHF. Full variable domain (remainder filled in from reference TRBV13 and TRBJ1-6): AAGVIQSPRHLIKEKRETATLKCYPIPRHDTVYWYQQGPGQDPQFLISFYEKMQSDKGSIPDRFSAQQFSDYHSELNMSSLELGDSALYFCASSLNSPLHFGNGTRLTVT.

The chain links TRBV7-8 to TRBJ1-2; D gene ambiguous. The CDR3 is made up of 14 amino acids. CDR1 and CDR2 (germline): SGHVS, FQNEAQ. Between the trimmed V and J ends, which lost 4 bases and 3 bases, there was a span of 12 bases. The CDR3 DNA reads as TGTGCCAGCAGCTCCAGGTCGGTCCACTATGGCTACACCTTC. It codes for CASSSRSVHYGYTF.

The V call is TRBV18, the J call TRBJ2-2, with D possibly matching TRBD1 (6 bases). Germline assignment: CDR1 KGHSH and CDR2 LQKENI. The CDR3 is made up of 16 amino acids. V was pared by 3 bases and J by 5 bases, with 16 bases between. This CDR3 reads CASSPTRTGSTGELFF. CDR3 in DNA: TGTGCCAGCTCACCGACCCGAACAGGGTCGACCGGGGAGCTGTTTTTT.

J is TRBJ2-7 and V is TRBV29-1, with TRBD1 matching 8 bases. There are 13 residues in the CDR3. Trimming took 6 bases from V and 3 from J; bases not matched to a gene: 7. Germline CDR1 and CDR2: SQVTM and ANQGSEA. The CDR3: CSVTGVEDYEQYF. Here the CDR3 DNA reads TGCAGCGTGACAGGGGTAGAGGACTACGAGCAGTACTTC.

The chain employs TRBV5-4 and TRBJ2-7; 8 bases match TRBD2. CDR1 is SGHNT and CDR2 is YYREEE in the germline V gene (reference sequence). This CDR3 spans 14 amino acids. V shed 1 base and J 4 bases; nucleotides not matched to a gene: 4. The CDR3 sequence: CASSLNRGGYEQYF. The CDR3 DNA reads TGTGCCAGCAGCTTGAACCGCGGGGGGTACGAGCAGTACTTC.

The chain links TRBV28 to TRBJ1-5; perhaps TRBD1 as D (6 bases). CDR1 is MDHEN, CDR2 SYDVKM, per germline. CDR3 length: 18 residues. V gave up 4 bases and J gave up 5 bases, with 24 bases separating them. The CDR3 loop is CASSSNGVGRGGHQPQHF. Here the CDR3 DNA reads TGTGCCAGCAGTTCAAATGGGGTAGGACGCGGGGGGCATCAGCCCCAGCATTTT.

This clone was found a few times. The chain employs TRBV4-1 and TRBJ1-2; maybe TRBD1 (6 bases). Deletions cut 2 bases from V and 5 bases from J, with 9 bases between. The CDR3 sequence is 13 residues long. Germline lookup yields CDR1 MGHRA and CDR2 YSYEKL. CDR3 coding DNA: TGCGCCAGCAGCCAATCCGGACAGTATGGCTACACCTTC. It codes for CASSQSGQYGYTF.

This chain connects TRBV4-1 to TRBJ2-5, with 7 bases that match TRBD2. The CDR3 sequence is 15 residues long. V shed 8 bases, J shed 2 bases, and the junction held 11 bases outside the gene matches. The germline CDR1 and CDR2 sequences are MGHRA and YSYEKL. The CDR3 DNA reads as TGCGCCAGCGGCTTGTCGGGACTAACACAAGAGACCCAGTACTTC. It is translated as CASGLSGLTQETQYF.

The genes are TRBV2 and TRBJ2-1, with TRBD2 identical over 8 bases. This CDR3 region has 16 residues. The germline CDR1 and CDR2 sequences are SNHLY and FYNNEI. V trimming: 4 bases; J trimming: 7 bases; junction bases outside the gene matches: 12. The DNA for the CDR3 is TGTGCCAGCAGTGCTCTACGGGGGGGCCTAGGAAATGAGCAGTTCTTC. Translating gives CASSALRGGLGNEQFF. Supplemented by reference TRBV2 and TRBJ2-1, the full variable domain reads EPEVTQTPSHQVTQMGQEVILRCVPISNHLYFYWYRQILGQKVEFLVSFYNNEISEKSEIFDDQFSVERPDGSNFTLKIRSTKLEDSAMYFCASSALRGGLGNEQFFGPGTRLTVL.

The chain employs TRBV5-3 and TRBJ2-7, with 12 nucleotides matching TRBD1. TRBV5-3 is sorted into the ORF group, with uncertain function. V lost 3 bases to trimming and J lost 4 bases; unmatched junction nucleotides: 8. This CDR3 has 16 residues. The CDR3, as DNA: TGTGCCAGAAGCTATAGGGGACAGGGGGCGCGTTACGAGCAGTACTTC. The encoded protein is CARSYRGQGARYEQYF.

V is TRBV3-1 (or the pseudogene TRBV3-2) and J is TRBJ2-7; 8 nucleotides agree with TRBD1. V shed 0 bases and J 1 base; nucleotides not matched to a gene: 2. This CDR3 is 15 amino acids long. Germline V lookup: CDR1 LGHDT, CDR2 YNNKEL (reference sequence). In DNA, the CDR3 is TGTGCCAGCAGCCAAGACGGGACAGGTTCCTACGAGCAGTACTTC. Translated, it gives CASSQDGTGSYEQYF.

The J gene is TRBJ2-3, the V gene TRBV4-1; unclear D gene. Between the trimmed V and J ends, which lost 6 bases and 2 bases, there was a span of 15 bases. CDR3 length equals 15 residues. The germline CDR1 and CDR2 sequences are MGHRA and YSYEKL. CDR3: CASSYAATFTDTQYF. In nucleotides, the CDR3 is TGCGCCAGCAGTTATGCAGCGACCTTCACAGATACGCAGTATTTT.

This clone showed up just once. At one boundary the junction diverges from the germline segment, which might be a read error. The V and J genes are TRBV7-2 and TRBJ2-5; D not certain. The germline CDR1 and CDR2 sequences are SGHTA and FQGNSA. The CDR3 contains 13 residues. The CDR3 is CASSPHPQEAQYF. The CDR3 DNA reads TGTGCCAGCAGCCCCCATCCCCAAGAGGCCCAGTACTTC.

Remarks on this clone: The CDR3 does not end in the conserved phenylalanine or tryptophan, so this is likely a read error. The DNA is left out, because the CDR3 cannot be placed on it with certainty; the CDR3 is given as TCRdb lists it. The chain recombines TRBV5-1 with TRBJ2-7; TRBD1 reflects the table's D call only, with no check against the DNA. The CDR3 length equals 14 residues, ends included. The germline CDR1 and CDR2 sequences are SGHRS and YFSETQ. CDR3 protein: CASSLEPGTDSSPL.

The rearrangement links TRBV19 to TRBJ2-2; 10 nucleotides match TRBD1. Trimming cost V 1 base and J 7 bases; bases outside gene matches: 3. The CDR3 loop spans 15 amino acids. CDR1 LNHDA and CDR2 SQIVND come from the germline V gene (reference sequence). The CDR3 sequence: CASSIGQGASGELFF. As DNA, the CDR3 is TGTGCCAGTAGTATAGGACAGGGGGCGAGCGGGGAGCTGTTTTTT.

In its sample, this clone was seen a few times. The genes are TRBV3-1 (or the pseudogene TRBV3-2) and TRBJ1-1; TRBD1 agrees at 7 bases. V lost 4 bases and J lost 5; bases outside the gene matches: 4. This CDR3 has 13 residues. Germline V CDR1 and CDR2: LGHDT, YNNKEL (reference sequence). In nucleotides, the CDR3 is TGTGCCAGCAGCCCGTGGGACAGAACTGAAGCTTTCTTT. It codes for CASSPWDRTEAFF.

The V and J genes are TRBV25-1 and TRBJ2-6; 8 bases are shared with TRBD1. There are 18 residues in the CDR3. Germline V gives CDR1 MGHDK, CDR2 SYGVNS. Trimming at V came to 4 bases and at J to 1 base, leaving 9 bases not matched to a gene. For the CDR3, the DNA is TGTGCCAGCAGTGCCGGACAGGGCTCCATGTCTGGGGCCAACGTCCTGACTTTC. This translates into CASSAGQGSMSGANVLTF.

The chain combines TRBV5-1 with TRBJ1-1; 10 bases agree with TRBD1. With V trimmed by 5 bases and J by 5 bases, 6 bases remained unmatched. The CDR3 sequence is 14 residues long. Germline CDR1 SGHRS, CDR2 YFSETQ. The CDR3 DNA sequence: TGCGCCAGCAGGTATGGACAGGGGGGGACTGAAGCTTTCTTT. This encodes CASRYGQGGTEAFF. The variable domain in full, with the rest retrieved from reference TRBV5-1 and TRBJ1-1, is KAGVTQTPRYLIKTRGQQVTLSCSPISGHRSVSWYQQTPGQGLQFLFEYFSETQRNKGNFPGRFSGRQFSNSRSEMNVSTLELGDSALYLCASRYGQGGTEAFFGQGTRLTVV.

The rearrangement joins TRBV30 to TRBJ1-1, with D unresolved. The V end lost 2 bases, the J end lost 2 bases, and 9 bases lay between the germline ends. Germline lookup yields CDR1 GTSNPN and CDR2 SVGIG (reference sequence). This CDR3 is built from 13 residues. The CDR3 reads CAWSIAINTEAFF. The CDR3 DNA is TGTGCCTGGAGTATTGCTATCAACACTGAAGCTTTCTTT.